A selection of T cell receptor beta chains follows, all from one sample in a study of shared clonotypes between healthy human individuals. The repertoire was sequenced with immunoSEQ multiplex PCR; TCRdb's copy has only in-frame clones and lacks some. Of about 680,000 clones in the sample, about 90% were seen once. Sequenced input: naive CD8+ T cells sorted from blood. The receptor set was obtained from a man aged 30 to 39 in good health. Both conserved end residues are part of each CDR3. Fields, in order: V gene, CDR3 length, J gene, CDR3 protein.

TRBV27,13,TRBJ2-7,CASSLGTSYEQYF
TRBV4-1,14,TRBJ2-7,CASSQGDSPYEQYF
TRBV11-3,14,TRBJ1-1,CASSLDSGNTEAFF
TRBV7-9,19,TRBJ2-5,CASSFFLATEAQGKETQYF
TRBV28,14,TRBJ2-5,CASGGQGPEETQYF
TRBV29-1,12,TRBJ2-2,CSVEGRPGELFF
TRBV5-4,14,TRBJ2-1,CASSPSGTYNEQFF
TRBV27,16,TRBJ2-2,CASSLSWLVNTGELFF
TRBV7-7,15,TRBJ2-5,CASSLADRGGETQYF
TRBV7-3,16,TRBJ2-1,CASSLTPGLPNNEQFF
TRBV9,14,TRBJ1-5,CASSVEAGNQPQHF
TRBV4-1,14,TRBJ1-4,CASSRAPGNEKLFF
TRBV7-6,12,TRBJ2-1,CASSSLAREQFF
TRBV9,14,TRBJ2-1,CASSVVSPLDEQFF
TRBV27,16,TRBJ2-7,CASSLDSGRVSYEQYF